Following are 24 T cell receptor beta chains from one sample sequenced in a study of T cells in Graves' hyperthyroidism and ophthalmopathy. The CDR3 regions of TCR beta were amplified from RNA transcripts. HTBI primers were the set used in a first-round RT-PCR of the TCR CDR3. TCRdb independently ran MiXCR on the multiplex PCR reads; one entry per CDR3 protein. The table has some 600,000 distinct CDR3 sequences, just over 45% seen once. Source material: peripheral blood or thyroid tissue (not recorded which). These receptors all stem from a woman between 18 and 29 years old with Graves' hyperthyroidism.

In its sample, this clonotype was seen many times. This chain connects TRBV7-9 to TRBJ2-7; 7 nucleotides line up with TRBD2. CDR3 length equals 12 residues. The germline gives CDR1 SEHNR, CDR2 FQNEAQ (reference sequence). J gave up 2 bases and V 11 bases, and 6 bases lay outside the gene matches. CDR3 nucleotides: TGTGCCGTACAACTAGCGACCTACGAGCAGTACTTC. Translated: CAVQLATYEQYF.

This clonotype was observed once. The gene calls are TRBV10-3 and TRBJ2-7, with D hard to call. Germline CDR1 ENHRY, CDR2 SYGVKD. V lost 0 bases and J 9 bases, leaving 21 bases between the germline ends. The CDR3 is 16 residues long. CDR3 sequence: CAISESGSLGADTQYF. The CDR3 coding sequence is TGTGCCATCAGTGAGTCGGGCAGCTTGGGCGCAGATACGCAGTACTTC.

As to this clonotype: The junction does not match germline at one end; this may be a read error. The J gene is TRBJ1-5, the V gene TRBV19; 7 bases align to TRBD1. The length of the CDR3 is 13 residues. The germline CDR1 and CDR2 sequences are LNHDA and SQIVND (reference sequence). The CDR3 sequence: CASLDRSNQLQHF. In DNA form, the CDR3 reads TGTGCCAGCTTGGACAGGAGCAATCAGCTCCAGCATTTT.

This clonotype has a handful of counts. V usage is TRBV4-1 and J usage is TRBJ1-5; D unresolved. The CDR3 has 14 residues. Germline-derived CDR1 and CDR2 are MGHRA and YSYEKL. V was pared by 5 bases and J by 3 bases, with 11 bases between. CDR3 sequence (DNA): TGCGCCAGCAGCGGCACCGCCTACAATCAGCCCCAGCATTTT. Its translation is CASSGTAYNQPQHF.

At least ten counts were recorded for this clonotype. The V gene is TRBV20-1, the J gene TRBJ2-5; 7 bases align to TRBD2. CDR3 length: 15 residues. J was trimmed by 4 bases and V by 5 bases; bases with no gene match: 13. CDR1 is DFQATT, CDR2 SNEGSKA, per germline (reference sequence). The CDR3, as DNA: TGCAGTGCTGGGGGTGAGGGCGGGAGCCCAGAGACCCAGTACTTC. As protein: CSAGGEGGSPETQYF.

This clonotype has at least ten counts. The rearrangement uses TRBV19 and TRBJ1-1, with D perhaps TRBD1 (5 bases). The CDR3 runs to 13 residues. V was trimmed by 7 bases and J by 2 bases, leaving 11 bases between them. Germline V gene lookup returns CDR1 LNHDA and CDR2 SQIVND (reference sequence). The CDR3 protein is CASIRDRNTEAFF. The DNA for the CDR3 is TGTGCCAGTATAAGGGACCGAAACACTGAAGCTTTCTTT.

J is TRBJ2-5 and V is TRBV10-3; 7 positions match TRBD1. Germline V gene data show CDR1 as ENHRY and CDR2 as SYGVKD. This CDR3 is 16 amino acids long. Trimming took 3 bases from V and 3 from J; bases not matched to a gene: 10. The chain's CDR3 is CAISEVQGDTEETQYF. The DNA for the CDR3 is TGTGCCATCAGTGAAGTTCAGGGGGACACTGAAGAGACCCAGTACTTC.

Notes on this clonotype: One end of the junction does not line up with germline, which may come from a read error. The V gene is TRBV2, the J gene TRBJ1-1; the D is unclear. Germline V CDR1 and CDR2: SNHLY, FYNNEI. The CDR3 totals 14 residues. The CDR3 nucleotides are TGTGCCAGCAGCCAAGGAGGGCTTGGCACTGAAGCTTCCTTT. Translating it yields CASSQGGLGTEASF.

Of note for this clonotype: The junction departs from the called germline gene at one end, perhaps through a read error. This chain joins TRBV24-1 and TRBJ2-2; D possibly corresponds to TRBD2 (5 bases). The CDR3 length is 15 residues. The germline gives CDR1 KGHDR, CDR2 SFDVKD. For the CDR3, the DNA is TGTGCCACCAGTGATTCGCGAGGACTGACCGGGGAGCTGTTCTTT. Protein: CATSDSRGLTGELFF.

In its sample, this clonotype was seen once. It may be a read error: a sequence one base away is much more abundant. The chain couples TRBV24-1 to TRBJ1-5; 7 nucleotides line up with TRBD1. V dropped 4 bases and J dropped 4; count of bases not matched to a gene: 6. Germline V gene sequence: CDR1 KGHDR, CDR2 SFDVKD. The CDR3 has 15 residues. The CDR3 DNA sequence: TGTGCCACCAGTGACGGGACAGCCCATAATCAGCCCCAGCATTTT. Residues: CATSDGTAHNQPQHF.

The chain employs TRBV25-1 and TRBJ2-7; D unresolved. The CDR3 totals 13 residues. Germline V gene data show CDR1 as MGHDK and CDR2 as SYGVNS. Trimming removed 6 bases from V and 0 bases from J, with 9 bases in between. The CDR3 DNA follows: TGTGCCAGCAGGCACACCAGCTCCTACGAGCAGTACTTC. The encoded protein is CASRHTSSYEQYF.

The chain is built from TRBV7-9 and TRBJ2-5; the match to TRBD2 covers 10 bases. The germline CDR1 and CDR2 sequences are SEHNR and FQNEAQ (reference sequence). The length of the CDR3 is 17 residues. With V trimmed by 6 bases and J by 5 bases, 15 bases remained unmatched. Written as DNA, the CDR3 is TGTGCCAGCAGTTCGGGTTCCATAGCGGGAGGTGTTGAGACCCAGTACTTC. Protein product: CASSSGSIAGGVETQYF.

The chain couples TRBV7-8 to TRBJ1-5; tentative D call: TRBD1 (6 bases). The V end was cut by 5 bases, the J end by 6 bases, with 23 bases between. The CDR3 spans 17 residues. The germline gives CDR1 SGHVS, CDR2 FQNEAQ. The CDR3 loop reads CASSARPGTNDVQPQHF. The CDR3 DNA follows: TGTGCCAGCAGCGCGAGGCCCGGGACAAATGACGTTCAGCCCCAGCATTTT.

This clonotype was recorded at least ten times. The genes are TRBV7-2 and TRBJ1-4; 9 bases line up with TRBD1. Trimming cost V 1 base and J 8 bases; bases outside gene matches: 8. The CDR3 covers 16 residues. Per germline, CDR1 SGHTA and CDR2 FQGNSA. The CDR3 nucleotides are TGTGCCAGCAGCTTAGGCCGGGACAGGGTAGGAGAAAAACTGTTTTTT. This encodes CASSLGRDRVGEKLFF. Full variable domain (rest looked up from reference TRBV7-2 and TRBJ1-4): GAGVSQSPSNKVTEKGKDVELRCDPISGHTALYWYRQSLGQGLEFLIYFQGNSAPDKSGLPSDRFSAERTGGSVSTLTIQRTQQEDSAVYLCASSLGRDRVGEKLFFGSGTQLSVL.

V and J are TRBV7-8 and TRBJ2-7, with TRBD1 matching 8 bases. V shed 6 bases and J 3 bases; nucleotides not matched to a gene: 10. The CDR3 is 15 amino acids. Germline V gives CDR1 SGHVS, CDR2 FQNEAQ. The chain's CDR3 is CASRATGGPGYEQYF. CDR3 bases: TGTGCCAGCAGAGCTACAGGGGGGCCGGGCTACGAGCAGTACTTC.

The table lists this clonotype with a count of one. At one end the junction does not follow the germline gene, possibly because of a read error. The chain uses TRBV5-1 and TRBJ2-7; the D is unclear. Germline CDR1 and CDR2: SGHRS and YFSETQ. The CDR3 loop spans 13 amino acids. The CDR3 here is CASSLVENYGQYF. The DNA of the CDR3 is TGCGCCAGCAGCTTGGTAGAGAACTACGGGCAGTACTTC.

The chain uses TRBV19 and TRBJ1-2; D gene uncertain. This CDR3 spans 13 amino acids. Trimming pared 11 bases from V and 7 bases from J, leaving 20 bases between. Germline V gene sequence: CDR1 LNHDA, CDR2 SQIVND (reference sequence). The CDR3 spells CAWSPFGMGGYTF. CDR3 coding DNA: TGTGCCTGGAGTCCGTTCGGGATGGGTGGCTACACCTTC.

The J gene is TRBJ2-5, the V gene TRBV25-1; 8 nucleotides agree with TRBD2. The CDR3 loop spans 16 amino acids. Germline CDR1 is MGHDK and CDR2 is SYGVNS. The junction had 7 bases not matched to a gene; V was cut back by 2 bases and J by 2 bases. The CDR3 nucleotides read TGTGCCAGCAGTGAAGCAGGGGTAGCGGGACAAGAGACCCAGTACTTC. Encoded protein: CASSEAGVAGQETQYF. Complete variable domain (other parts from reference TRBV25-1 and TRBJ2-5): EADIYQTPRYLVIGTGKKITLECSQTMGHDKMYWYQQDPGMELHLIHYSYGVNSTEKGDLSSESTVSRIRTEHFPLTLESARPSHTSQYLCASSEAGVAGQETQYFGPGTRLLVL.

A word on this clonotype: One end of the junction is discordant with germline, which a read error may explain. This rearrangement joins TRBV7-9 to TRBJ2-7; 8 nucleotides agree with TRBD1. The CDR3 totals 15 residues. CDR1 and CDR2 from the germline V gene are SEHNR and FQNEAQ (reference sequence). CDR3 nucleotide sequence: TGCGCCAGCAGCCCGCTTGGACAGGGTTACGACGAGCAGTACTTC. Encoded protein: CASSPLGQGYDEQYF.

This clonotype was seen a handful of times. The chain is built from TRBV2 and TRBJ1-4; TRBD1 aligns across 9 bases. The germline V gene has CDR1 SNHLY and CDR2 FYNNEI. The CDR3 has 14 amino acids. The V and J ends lost 6 bases and 8 bases, in that order; junction bases with no gene match: 7. In DNA, the CDR3 is TGTGCCAGCAGCCACGGGACAGGGAACGAAAAACTGTTTTTT. It codes for CASSHGTGNEKLFF.

This clonotype appeared many times. The chain links TRBV10-3 to TRBJ1-6; D is possibly TRBD1 (6 bases). The V gene lost 3 bases and the J gene lost 5 bases, with 11 bases spanning the gap. The CDR3 has 15 amino acids. Germline-derived CDR1 and CDR2 are ENHRY and SYGVKD. The chain's CDR3 is CAISEGQPNNSPLHF. Here the CDR3 DNA reads TGTGCCATCAGTGAAGGACAGCCTAATAATTCACCCCTCCACTTT.

CDR3 amino acids: CASSTQLAGGYEQYF. DNA of the CDR3: TGTGCCAGTAGTACCCAACTAGCGGGGGGCTACGAGCAGTACTTC. The genes are TRBV19 and TRBJ2-7, with TRBD2 matching over 12 bases. Germline V CDR1 and CDR2: LNHDA, SQIVND (reference sequence). Trimming at V came to 4 bases and at J to 3 bases, leaving 4 bases not matched to a gene. The CDR3 length is 15 residues.

This clonotype was detected a few times. This sequence joins TRBV25-1 and TRBJ1-6; no clear D gene. Germline assignment: CDR1 MGHDK and CDR2 SYGVNS. V lost 6 bases and J lost 8, with 17 bases in between. CDR3 length equals 15 residues. In DNA form, the CDR3 reads TGTGCCAGCAGCCACCCAAAGGGTATGGATTCACCCCTCCACTTT. Amino acids: CASSHPKGMDSPLHF.

The rearrangement uses TRBV7-2 and TRBJ1-2, with no clear D. The CDR3 spans 15 residues. V was cut by 3 bases and J by 0 bases, with 11 bases left in between. Looked up from germline, CDR1 is SGHTA and CDR2 is FQGNSA. For the CDR3, the DNA is TGTGCCAGCAGCTTGGGCGGGGAAGCTAACTATGGCTACACCTTC. Its protein product is CASSLGGEANYGYTF.